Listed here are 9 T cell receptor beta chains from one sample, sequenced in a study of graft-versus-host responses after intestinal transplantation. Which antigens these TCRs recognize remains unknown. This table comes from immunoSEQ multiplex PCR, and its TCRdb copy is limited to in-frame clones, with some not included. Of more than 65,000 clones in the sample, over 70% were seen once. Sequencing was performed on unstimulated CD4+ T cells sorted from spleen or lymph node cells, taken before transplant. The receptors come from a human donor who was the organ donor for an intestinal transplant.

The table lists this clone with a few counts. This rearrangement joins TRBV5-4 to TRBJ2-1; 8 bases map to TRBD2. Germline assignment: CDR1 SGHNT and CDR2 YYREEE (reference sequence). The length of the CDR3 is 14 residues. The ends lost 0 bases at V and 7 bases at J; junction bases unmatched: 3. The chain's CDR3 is CASSLERGFNEQFF. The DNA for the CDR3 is TGTGCCAGCAGCTTGGAGCGGGGGTTTAATGAGCAGTTCTTC.

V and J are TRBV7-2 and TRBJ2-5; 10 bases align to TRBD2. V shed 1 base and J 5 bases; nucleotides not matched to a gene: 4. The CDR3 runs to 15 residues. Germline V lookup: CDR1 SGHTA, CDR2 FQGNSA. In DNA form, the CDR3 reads TGTGCCAGCAGCTTAGTTCAAGCGGGGGGGGAGACCCAGTACTTC. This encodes CASSLVQAGGETQYF.

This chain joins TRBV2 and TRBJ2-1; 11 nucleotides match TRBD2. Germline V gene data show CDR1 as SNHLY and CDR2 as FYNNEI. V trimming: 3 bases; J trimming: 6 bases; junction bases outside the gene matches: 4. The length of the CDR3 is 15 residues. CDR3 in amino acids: CASSDIAGGPNEQFF. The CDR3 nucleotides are TGTGCCAGCAGTGATATAGCGGGGGGGCCCAATGAGCAGTTCTTC.

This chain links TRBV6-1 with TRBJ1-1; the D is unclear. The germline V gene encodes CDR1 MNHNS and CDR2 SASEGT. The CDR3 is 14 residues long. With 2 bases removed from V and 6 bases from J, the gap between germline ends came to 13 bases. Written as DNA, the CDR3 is TGTGCCAGCAGTGAATTAGCACGCCGGGCTGAAGCTTTCTTT. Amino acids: CASSELARRAEAFF.

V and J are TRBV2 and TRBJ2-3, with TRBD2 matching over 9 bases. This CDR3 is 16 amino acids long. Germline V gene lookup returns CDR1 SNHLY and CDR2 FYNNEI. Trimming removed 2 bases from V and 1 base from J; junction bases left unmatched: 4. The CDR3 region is CASSELVAGGTDTQYF. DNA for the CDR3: TGTGCCAGCAGTGAATTGGTAGCGGGGGGCACAGATACGCAGTATTTT.

The chain's CDR3 is CASSFTGGEAFF. Here the CDR3 DNA reads TGCGCCAGCAGCTTTACAGGGGGTGAAGCTTTCTTT. This chain joins TRBV5-1 and TRBJ1-1, with 8 positions matching TRBD1. Germline V gene sequence: CDR1 SGHRS, CDR2 YFSETQ. Germline trimming cut 2 bases from V and 7 bases from J; bases unmatched to any gene: 1. CDR3 length: 12 residues. Supplemented by reference TRBV5-1 and TRBJ1-1, the full variable domain reads KAGVTQTPRYLIKTRGQQVTLSCSPISGHRSVSWYQQTPGQGLQFLFEYFSETQRNKGNFPGRFSGRQFSNSRSEMNVSTLELGDSALYLCASSFTGGEAFFGQGTRLTVV.

The chain's CDR3 is CASSKGTADTDTQYF. The CDR3 coding sequence is TGTGCCAGCAGTAAGGGGACAGCAGACACAGATACGCAGTATTTT. The V call is TRBV6-1, the J call TRBJ2-3; 7 bases fit TRBD1. The trim removed 5 bases at V and 2 bases at J, leaving 7 bases unmatched. Looked up from germline, CDR1 is MNHNS and CDR2 is SASEGT. CDR3 length equals 15 residues.

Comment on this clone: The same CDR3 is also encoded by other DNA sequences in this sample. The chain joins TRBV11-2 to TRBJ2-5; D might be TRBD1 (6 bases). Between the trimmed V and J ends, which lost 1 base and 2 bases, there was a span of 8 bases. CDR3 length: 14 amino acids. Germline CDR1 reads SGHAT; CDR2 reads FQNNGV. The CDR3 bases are TGTGCCAGCAGCTTAGGAGGACAGCAAGAGACCCAGTACTTC. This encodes CASSLGGQQETQYF.

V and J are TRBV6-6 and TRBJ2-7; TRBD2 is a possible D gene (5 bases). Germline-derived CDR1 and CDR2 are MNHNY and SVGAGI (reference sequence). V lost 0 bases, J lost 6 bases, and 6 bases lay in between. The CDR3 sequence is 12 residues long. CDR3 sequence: CASSYSTTEQYV. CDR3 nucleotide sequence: TGTGCCAGCAGTTACTCGACTACCGAGCAGTACGTC.